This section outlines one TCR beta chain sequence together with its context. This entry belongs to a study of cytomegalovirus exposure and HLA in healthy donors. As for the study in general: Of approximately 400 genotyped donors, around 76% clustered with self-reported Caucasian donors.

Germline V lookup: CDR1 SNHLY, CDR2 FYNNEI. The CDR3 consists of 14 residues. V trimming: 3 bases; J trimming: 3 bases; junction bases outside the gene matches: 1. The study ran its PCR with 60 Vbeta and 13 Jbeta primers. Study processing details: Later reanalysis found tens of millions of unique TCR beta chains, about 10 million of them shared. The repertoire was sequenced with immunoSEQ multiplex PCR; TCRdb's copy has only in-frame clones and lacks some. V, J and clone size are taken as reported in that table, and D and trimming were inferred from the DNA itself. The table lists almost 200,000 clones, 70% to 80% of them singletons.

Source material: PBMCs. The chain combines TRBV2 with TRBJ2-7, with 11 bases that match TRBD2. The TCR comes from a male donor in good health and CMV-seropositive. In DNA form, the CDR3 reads TGTGCCAGCAGTGATACTAGCGGGAGCTACGAGCAGTACTTC. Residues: CASSDTSGSYEQYF.